Below, 5 T cell receptor beta chains from the same sample are listed, as sequenced in a study of OX40 agonist ivuxolimab in advanced cancers. The method was immunoSEQ multiplex PCR; TCRdb's version includes in-frame clones alone and lacks a portion of them. The table records around 63,000 clones, 80% to 95% of them present only once. This specimen consisted of CD4+ or CD8+ T cells sorted from blood, obtained in a trial of the OX40 agonist ivuxolimab. These receptors were obtained from an adult with an advanced solid tumor such as melanoma, head and neck, liver or kidney cancer.

J is TRBJ1-5 and V is TRBV19; D uncertain. Deletions cut 2 bases from V and 6 bases from J, with 8 bases between. The CDR3 is made up of 13 amino acids. Germline lookup yields CDR1 LNHDA and CDR2 SQIVND (reference sequence). The CDR3 is CASSIRVGQPQHF. CDR3 coding DNA: TGTGCCAGTAGTATAAGGGTAGGTCAGCCCCAGCATTTT. The full variable domain, in which reference TRBV19 and TRBJ1-5 provide the parts outside the CDR3, is DGGITQSPKYLFRKEGQNVTLSCEQNLNHDAMYWYRQDPGQGLRLIYYSQIVNDFQKGDIAEGYSVSREKKESFPLTVTSAQKNPTAFYLCASSIRVGQPQHFGDGTRLSIL.

This chain links TRBV7-9 with TRBJ2-5, with 8 bases fitting TRBD1. The CDR3 extends over 14 amino acids. CDR1 and CDR2 from the germline V gene are SEHNR and FQNEAQ (reference sequence). V lost 6 bases and J lost 5; bases outside the gene matches: 8. The DNA of the CDR3 is TGTGCCAGCAGTTCGGACAGGGTGCGGGAGACCCAGTACTTC. Amino acids: CASSSDRVRETQYF.

The chain has TRBV4-1 and TRBJ2-7, with D unclear. The germline V gene encodes CDR1 MGHRA and CDR2 YSYEKL. Trimming pared 0 bases from V and 3 bases from J, leaving 12 bases between. The CDR3 contains 15 residues. Here the CDR3 reads CASSQDPGPIYEQYF. The CDR3 nucleotides read TGCGCCAGCAGCCAAGATCCGGGCCCCATCTACGAGCAGTACTTC.

The chain carries TRBV27 and TRBJ2-1, with 8 bases identical to TRBD1. Trimming cost V 2 bases and J 0 bases; bases outside gene matches: 0. CDR1 is MNHEY and CDR2 is SMNVEV in the germline V gene (reference sequence). This CDR3 contains 15 residues. The CDR3 DNA reads as TGTGCCAGCAGTTTAACAGGGGGCTCCTACAATGAGCAGTTCTTC. Translating gives CASSLTGGSYNEQFF.

This chain uses TRBV7-9 with TRBJ2-2; TRBD1 agrees at 8 bases. The V gene end was trimmed by 8 bases and the J gene end by 7 bases; junction bases not matched to a gene: 12. The CDR3 totals 15 residues. The V gene's germline CDR1 is SEHNR and CDR2 FQNEAQ (reference sequence). The CDR3 here is CASAKPQGAIGELFF. The CDR3 DNA is TGTGCCAGCGCGAAACCCCAGGGGGCAATCGGGGAGCTGTTTTTT.